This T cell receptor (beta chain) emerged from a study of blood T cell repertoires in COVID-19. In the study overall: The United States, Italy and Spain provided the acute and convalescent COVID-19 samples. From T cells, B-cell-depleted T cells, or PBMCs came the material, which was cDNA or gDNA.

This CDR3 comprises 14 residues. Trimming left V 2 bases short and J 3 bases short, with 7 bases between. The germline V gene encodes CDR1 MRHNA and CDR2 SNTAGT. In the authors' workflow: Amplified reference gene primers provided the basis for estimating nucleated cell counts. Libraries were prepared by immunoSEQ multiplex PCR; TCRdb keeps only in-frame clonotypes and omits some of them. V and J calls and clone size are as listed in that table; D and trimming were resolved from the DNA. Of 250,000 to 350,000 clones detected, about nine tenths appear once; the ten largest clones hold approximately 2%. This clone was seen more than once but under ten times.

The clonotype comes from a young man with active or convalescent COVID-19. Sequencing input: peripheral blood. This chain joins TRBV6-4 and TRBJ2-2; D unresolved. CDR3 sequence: CASSDASDTGELFF. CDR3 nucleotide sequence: TGTGCCAGCAGTGACGCAAGCGACACCGGGGAGCTGTTTTTT.